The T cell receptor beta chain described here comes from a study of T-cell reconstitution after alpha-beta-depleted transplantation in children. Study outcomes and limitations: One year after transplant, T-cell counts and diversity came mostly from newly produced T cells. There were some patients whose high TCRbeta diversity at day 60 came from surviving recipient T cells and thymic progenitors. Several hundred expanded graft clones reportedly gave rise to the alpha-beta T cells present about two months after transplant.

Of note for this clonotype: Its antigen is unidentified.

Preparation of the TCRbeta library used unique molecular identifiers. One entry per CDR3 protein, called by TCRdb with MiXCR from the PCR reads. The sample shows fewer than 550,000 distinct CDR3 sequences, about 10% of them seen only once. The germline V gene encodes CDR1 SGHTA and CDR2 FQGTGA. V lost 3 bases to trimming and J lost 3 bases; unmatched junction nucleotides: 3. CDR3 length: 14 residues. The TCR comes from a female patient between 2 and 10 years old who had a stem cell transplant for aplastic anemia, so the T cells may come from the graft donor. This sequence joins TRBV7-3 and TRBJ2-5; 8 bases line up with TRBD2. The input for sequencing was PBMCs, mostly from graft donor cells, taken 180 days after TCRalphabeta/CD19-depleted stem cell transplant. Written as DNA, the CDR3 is TGTGCCAGCAGCTTGAGCGGGAGCAAAGAGACCCAGTACTTC. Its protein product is CASSLSGSKETQYF.